This entry lists 9 T cell receptor beta chains sequenced from one sample in a study of cytomegalovirus exposure and HLA in healthy donors. The study ran its PCR with 60 Vbeta and 13 Jbeta primers. Only in-frame clones appear in the TCRdb table, and some are missing; sequencing was by immunoSEQ multiplex PCR. Here the sample table reports about 64,000 clones. Input material: PBMCs. Receptor source: a woman between 18 and 29 years old in good health and CMV-seronegative.

This rearrangement joins TRBV9 to TRBJ1-1; TRBD1 might be the D (6 bases). The CDR3 runs to 12 residues. The germline CDR1 and CDR2 sequences are SGDLS and YYNGEE. The germline V and J ends were trimmed by 4 bases and 3 bases, with 7 bases remaining between them. In DNA, the CDR3 is TGTGCCAGCAGCCCAGGGGACACTGAAGCTTTCTTT. This codes for CASSPGDTEAFF.

The chain employs TRBV6-4 and TRBJ1-5; the match to TRBD1 covers 7 bases. The CDR3 sequence is 14 residues long. Germline V CDR1 and CDR2: MRHNA, SNTAGT. V was clipped by 8 bases and J by 6 bases; unmatched bases: 10. This chain's CDR3 is CASGTVNFTQPQHF. The CDR3 region has the DNA TGTGCCAGCGGGACAGTGAATTTCACTCAGCCCCAGCATTTT.

This rearrangement joins TRBV6-6 to TRBJ1-5; 7 positions agree with TRBD1. With 6 bases clipped from V and 2 bases from J, the junction kept 7 bases outside the gene matches. This CDR3 is built from 15 residues. The germline V gene encodes CDR1 MNHNY and CDR2 SVGAGI (reference sequence). The CDR3 nucleotides are TGTGCCAGCAGCTTTCGGGACAGAGGCAATCAGCCCCAGCATTTT. Protein sequence: CASSFRDRGNQPQHF.

V and J are TRBV4-1 and TRBJ2-2; 16 nucleotides agree with TRBD2. The V segment lost 4 bases and the J segment 2 bases; nucleotides outside the gene matches: 4. The CDR3 totals 18 residues. CDR1 is MGHRA, CDR2 YSYEKL, per germline. The CDR3 DNA reads TGCGCCAGCAGCCCCGGGACTAGCGGGGGGGCAAACACCGGGGAGCTGTTTTTT. Encoded protein: CASSPGTSGGANTGELFF.

J is TRBJ2-5 and V is TRBV30, with 12 nucleotides matching TRBD2. The length of the CDR3 is 14 residues. The V segment lost 8 bases and the J segment 1 base; nucleotides outside the gene matches: 5. Per germline, CDR1 GTSNPN and CDR2 SVGIG (reference sequence). Written as DNA, the CDR3 is TGTGCCCACGGACTAGCGGGATCCCAAGAGACCCAGTACTTC. Translation gives CAHGLAGSQETQYF.

The chain links TRBV6-1 to TRBJ1-5; perhaps TRBD1 as D (5 bases). Germline loops: CDR1 MNHNS, CDR2 SASEGT. The CDR3 runs to 13 residues. The V and J ends lost 8 bases and 12 bases respectively, with 20 bases between them. CDR3 in DNA: TGTGCCAGCTTCTCCGAGTTGGGGCCCGGCCAGCATTTT. Translating gives CASFSELGPGQHF.

The chain links TRBV6-1 to TRBJ2-3; a possible D gene is TRBD2 (7 bases). Germline assignment: CDR1 MNHNS and CDR2 SASEGT. This CDR3 is 15 amino acids long. The V and J ends lost 1 base and 5 bases respectively, with 13 bases between them. The chain's CDR3 is CASSEGSGGQDTQYF. CDR3 coding DNA: TGTGCCAGCAGTGAAGGATCCGGGGGGCAAGATACGCAGTATTTT.

The rearrangement links TRBV6-5 to TRBJ1-2, with TRBD1 matching over 9 bases. The V gene's germline CDR1 is MNHEY and CDR2 SVGAGI. V gave up 5 bases and J gave up 0 bases; unmatched junction bases: 1. This CDR3 has 14 amino acids. CDR3 amino acids: CASSGQGSNYGYTF. The CDR3 DNA reads TGTGCCAGCAGTGGACAGGGGTCTAACTATGGCTACACCTTC.

This CDR3 is CASSPTGTGGLIIYGYTF. The CDR3, as DNA: TGTGCCAGCAGCCCTACCGGGACAGGGGGCTTGATTATCTATGGCTACACCTTC. This chain uses TRBV7-9 with TRBJ1-2; 12 positions agree with TRBD1. CDR1 SEHNR and CDR2 FQNEAQ come from the germline V gene (reference sequence). This CDR3 has 18 amino acids. The V and J ends lost 5 bases and 4 bases, in that order; junction bases with no gene match: 14.